A selection of T cell receptor beta chains follows, all from one sample in a study of T cell responses to AZD1222 COVID-19 vaccine. Sequencing used immunoSEQ multiplex PCR; TCRdb keeps in-frame clones, though not all of them. Among 140,000 or so clones, approximately 91% were seen once, and the ten largest hold 1.9%. The sample consisted of peripheral blood, taken 28 days after the second AZD1222 dose. The receptor set was obtained from an adult who received the AZD1222 COVID-19 vaccine. Each CDR3 is given with its conserved first and last residue. D genes are given only for firm matches. Expanded clones are given a class, and other clones once, few, many or no size at all.

j_call	clone_size	d_call	v_call	cdr3_nt	cdr3_aa
TRBJ2-1	NA	NA	TRBV10-2	TGCGCCAGCAGTGAGTTTGGCCTTCCTTCCTACAATGAGCAGTTCTTC	CASSEFGLPSYNEQFF
TRBJ2-7	NA	TRBD2	TRBV30	TGTGCCTCCTCGGGAGCGGGAGAGTACGAGCAGTACTTC	CASSGAGEYEQYF
TRBJ1-4	NA	TRBD1	TRBV27	TGTGCCAGCAGTTTGATCGCCGGGACAGGGAATGAAAAACTGTTTTTT	CASSLIAGTGNEKLFF
TRBJ1-1	once	NA	TRBV7-6	TGTGCCAGCAGCCCAGGCCGGGACAAGGGGAACACTGAAGCTTTCTTT	CASSPGRDKGNTEAFF
TRBJ1-2	NA	TRBD1	TRBV9	TGTGCCAGCAGTCCGACCCAACCAGGGGGGTATGGCTACACCTTC	CASSPTQPGGYGYTF
TRBJ2-3	once	NA	TRBV6-1	TGTGCCAGCAGTGAAATCAACGCAGATACGCAGTATTTT	CASSEINADTQYF
TRBJ2-5	once	TRBD2	TRBV6-5	TGTGCCAGCAGCCCCACTAGCGGGGGGGCCCAGTACTTC	CASSPTSGGAQYF
TRBJ2-7	few	NA	TRBV10-3	TGTGCCATCAGTGGGGTAACAGGGAGTGCTGGGTACGAGCAGTACTTC	CAISGVTGSAGYEQYF
TRBJ1-2	NA	TRBD1	TRBV27	TGTGCCAGCAGTTTAAGGGACAGGGGAAATGGCTACACCTTC	CASSLRDRGNGYTF
TRBJ2-1	NA	TRBD2	TRBV4-2	TGTGCCAGCAGCCCCCATAGCGGGGGAGACAATGAGCAGTTCTTC	CASSPHSGGDNEQFF
TRBJ2-7	NA	NA	TRBV7-2	TGTGCCAGCAGCTTAGGGATTTATCAAGGGGCCTCAACCTCCTACGAGCAGTACTTC	CASSLGIYQGASTSYEQYF
TRBJ2-1	NA	TRBD1	TRBV6-5	TGTGCCAGCAGTTCCGAGACAGGGGGCCGTCTAAATGAGCAGTTCTTC	CASSSETGGRLNEQFF
TRBJ2-7	few	NA	TRBV5-1	TGCGCCAGCAGCTTAGGGCACATCTACGAGCAGTACTTC	CASSLGHIYEQYF
TRBJ2-2	NA	NA	TRBV7-9	TGTGCCAGCAGCCCCGAGGTCGAGTACACCGGGGAGCTGTTTTTT	CASSPEVEYTGELFF
TRBJ1-5	NA	TRBD1	TRBV15	TGTGCCACCAGCAGAGAAATACAGGGGTACCAGCCCCAGCATTTT	CATSREIQGYQPQHF
TRBJ1-5	NA	NA	TRBV5-8	TGTGCCAGCAGCTTGTATCGGTACAATCAGCCCCAGCATTTT	CASSLYRYNQPQHF
TRBJ2-5	NA	TRBD2	TRBV30	TGTGCCTGGAACCAGGGACTAGCGGGAGGGCCGAGGGAGACCCAGTACTTC	CAWNQGLAGGPRETQYF
TRBJ2-5	NA	NA	TRBV5-4	TGTGCCAGCAGCTTCCATCAAGAGACCCAGTACTTC	CASSFHQETQYF
TRBJ1-1	NA	TRBD1	TRBV5-1	TGCGCCAGCAGCTTGATTGCAGGGGGTAACACTGAAGCTTTCTTT	CASSLIAGGNTEAFF
TRBJ1-2	NA	NA	TRBV5-4	TGTGCCAGCAGCTATGACGGGAACTATGGCTACACCTTC	CASSYDGNYGYTF
TRBJ2-1	NA	TRBD1	TRBV7-9	TGTGCCAGCAGCCGTCGGACAGGGGAGACCAATGAGCAGTTCTTC	CASSRRTGETNEQFF
TRBJ1-4	NA	TRBD1	TRBV4-1	TGCGCCAGCAGCCAACCGGGACAGGGGGTAAAGAAGCTAGGTCGAAAACTGTTTTTT	CASSQPGQGVKKLGRKLFF
TRBJ1-1	NA	NA	TRBV3-1/TRBV3-2	TGTGCCAGCAGCCAGAACACTGAAGCTTTCTTT	CASSQNTEAFF
TRBJ2-7	NA	NA	TRBV10-3	TGTGCCATCAGTGAGAGGAAGGAGCCGAACGAGCAGTACTTC	CAISERKEPNEQYF
TRBJ2-5	NA	NA	TRBV5-6	TGTGCCAGCAGCTTGGGGCGTAAGGGCCCGACCCAGTACTTC	CASSLGRKGPTQYF
TRBJ1-2	NA	NA	TRBV29-1	TGCAGCGTTGTTCGCAGTTTGGACTATGGCTACACCTTC	CSVVRSLDYGYTF
TRBJ1-1	NA	NA	TRBV3-1/TRBV3-2	TGTGCCAGCAGCCTCACGGGGGTCTGGGAGATCACTGAAGCTTTCTTT	CASSLTGVWEITEAFF
TRBJ2-7	once	NA	TRBV20-1	TGCAGTGCTAGACCGAACTACGAGCAGTACTTC	CSARPNYEQYF
TRBJ2-5	NA	NA	TRBV5-4	TGTGCCAGCAGCTCAGGACTATCAGAGACCCAGTACTTC	CASSSGLSETQYF
TRBJ2-4	NA	NA	TRBV25-1	TGTGCCAGCAGTGACCCCGGGGGCCGAAACATTCAGTACTTC	CASSDPGGRNIQYF
TRBJ1-1	NA	NA	TRBV5-3	TGTGCCAGGTCGGGGAGTCTGAATACTGAAGCTTTCTTT	CARSGSLNTEAFF
TRBJ2-1	NA	NA	TRBV15	TGTGCCACCAGCAGGGAGAGGGGGGCCCGAAATGAGCAGTTCTTC	CATSRERGARNEQFF
TRBJ1-6	NA	TRBD1	TRBV27	TGTGCCAGCAGTTTATCTTACGGGACAGGAATTCATTCACCCCTCCACTTT	CASSLSYGTGIHSPLHF
TRBJ2-5	NA	NA	TRBV6-5	TGTGCCAGCAGCCGACAGGCCCGGGAGACCCAGTACTTC	CASSRQARETQYF
TRBJ1-1	few	NA	TRBV29-1	TGCAGCGTCCGCCTGGGGGACACTGAAGCTTTCTTT	CSVRLGDTEAFF
TRBJ2-7	NA	NA	TRBV2	TGTGCCAGCAGTTCTTCCCTAGGGGCCGAGCAGTACTTC	CASSSSLGAEQYF
TRBJ1-5	NA	NA	TRBV28	TGTGCCAGCAGTCTGGGGGACATGGGCAATCAGCCCCAGCATTTT	CASSLGDMGNQPQHF
TRBJ1-3	NA	NA	TRBV6-5	TGTGCCAGTGTGACATCGGGCTCTGGAAACACCATATATTTT	CASVTSGSGNTIYF
TRBJ1-3	NA	NA	TRBV7-9	TGTGCCAGCAGCCAACAGGCGGGAAACACCATATATTTT	CASSQQAGNTIYF
TRBJ1-1	once	NA	TRBV5-8	TGTGCCAGCAGCTTGTTGGCGGGTGGAGGTAACACTGAAGCTTTCTTT	CASSLLAGGGNTEAFF
TRBJ1-2	NA	NA	TRBV29-1	TGCAGCGTCCCGGGACCCGCGGAGGGCTACACCTTC	CSVPGPAEGYTF
TRBJ2-3	NA	NA	TRBV11-2	TGTGCCAGCAGCTTCGTAGGGCGGGATAGGGGCACAGATACGCAGTATTTT	CASSFVGRDRGTDTQYF
TRBJ2-7	NA	TRBD1	TRBV14	TGTGCCAGCAGTCCAGACAGGGTCAACGAGCAGTACTTC	CASSPDRVNEQYF
TRBJ1-5	NA	NA	TRBV7-9	TGTGCCAGCAGCTTAGCACAGGGCCAGCCCCAGCATTTT	CASSLAQGQPQHF
TRBJ1-6	NA	TRBD1	TRBV6-5	TGTGCCAGCAGTAACGGACAGGGCCCTTCACCCCTCCACTTT	CASSNGQGPSPLHF
TRBJ2-7	NA	NA	TRBV7-8	TGTGCCAGCAGCCCTAAGGACTACGAGCAGTACTTC	CASSPKDYEQYF
TRBJ1-3	NA	NA	TRBV5-1	TGCGCCAGCAGCTTAGCGGGACAAGCCCTCGGAAACACCATATATTTT	CASSLAGQALGNTIYF